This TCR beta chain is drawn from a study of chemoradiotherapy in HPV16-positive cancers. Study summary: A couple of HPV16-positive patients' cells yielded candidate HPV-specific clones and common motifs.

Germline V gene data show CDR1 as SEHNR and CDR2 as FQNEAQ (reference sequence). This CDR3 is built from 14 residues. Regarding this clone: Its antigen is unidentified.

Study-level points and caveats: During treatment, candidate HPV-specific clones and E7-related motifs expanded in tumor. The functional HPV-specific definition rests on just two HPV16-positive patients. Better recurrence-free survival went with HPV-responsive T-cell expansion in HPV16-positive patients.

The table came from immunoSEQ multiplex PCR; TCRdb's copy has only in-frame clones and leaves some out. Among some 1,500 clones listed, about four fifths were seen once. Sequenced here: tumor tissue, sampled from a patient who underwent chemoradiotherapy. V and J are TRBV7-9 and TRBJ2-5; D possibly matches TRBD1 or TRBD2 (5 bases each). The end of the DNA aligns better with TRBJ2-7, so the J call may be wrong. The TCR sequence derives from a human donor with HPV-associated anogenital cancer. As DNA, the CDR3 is TGTGCCAGCAGCTCACGGGACGACCTCTCCGAGCAGTACTTC. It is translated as CASSSRDDLSEQYF.